This T cell receptor (beta chain) was profiled in a study of T cell responses to AZD1222 COVID-19 vaccine. As for the study in general: Second-dose timings of about 4 or about 12 weeks were pooled.

Repertoires were generated with immunoSEQ multiplex PCR, while TCRdb's copy carries only in-frame clones and drops some. The data show about 130,000 clones, approximately 91% seen once. Germline loops: CDR1 SGHVS, CDR2 FNYEAQ. The CDR3 contains 18 residues. V lost 5 bases, J lost 4 bases, and 24 bases lay in between. The chain couples TRBV7-6 to TRBJ1-5; possibly TRBD1 for D (6 bases). The receptor's source is an adult in good health. Source: peripheral blood, taken on day 0 of AZD1222 vaccination. As DNA, the CDR3 is TGTGCCAGCAGCGTCGGACCTCGAAGGGGGGGTGGGAATCAGCCCCAGCATTTT. Its protein is CASSVGPRRGGGNQPQHF.